Below, one T cell receptor (beta chain) is given with its context. The antigen remains undetermined. This specimen comes from a study of CD8 T cells in ankylosing spondylitis. It was by quantitative 5'-RACE with molecular barcodes that TCR beta libraries were made. In TCRdb, the 5' RACE reads were re-called with MiXCR into one record per CDR3 protein. The table lists 250,000 to 300,000 distinct CDR3 sequences, under 20% of them singletons. Whole-study findings and limits: A motif in TCR beta, a set of 8 or 9 highly homologous variants, appeared characteristic of ankylosing spondylitis blood. There were earlier reports of some motif variants in reactive arthritis synovial fluid and blood.

CDR3 size: 17 residues. Trimming at V came to 0 bases and at J to 2 bases, leaving 5 bases not matched to a gene. Per germline, CDR1 SGHRS and CDR2 YFSETQ. Sample: blood, either unsorted or a sorted T cell fraction (not recorded which). The source of this sequence is a male donor with ankylosing spondylitis or in good health (not recorded which). The J gene is TRBJ2-1, the V gene TRBV5-1, with 10 bases matching TRBD2. The CDR3 reads CASSLGPSGSAYNEQFF. For the CDR3, the DNA is TGCGCCAGCAGCTTGGGCCCTAGCGGGAGTGCCTACAATGAGCAGTTCTTC.